The clone carrying this T cell receptor (beta chain) was recorded many times. Its antigen is unidentified. TCR beta CDR3 regions were amplified from RNA. Primed by the HTBI set, a first-round RT-PCR was run on the TCR CDR3. Each CDR3 protein gets one entry after TCRdb re-called the multiplex PCR reads with MiXCR. The table lists under 300,000 distinct CDR3 sequences, approximately 13% of them singletons, with 7.9% in the top ten. The V gene's germline CDR1 is SGDLS and CDR2 YYNGEE. The CDR3 runs 15 residues. Trimming took 0 bases from V and 8 from J, leaving 17 bases between them. These data belong to a study of T cells in Graves' hyperthyroidism and ophthalmopathy. Study conclusions and caveats: The model forecast ophthalmopathy, anticipating it by a median approximately 7 months before onset. Within blood appeared most thyroid clonotypes that had expanded above 0.001.

Sequencing was done on a sample of blood. The rearrangement uses TRBV9 and TRBJ1-2; D not certain. The clonotype comes from a woman between 40 and 50 years old with Graves' hyperthyroidism. CDR3 residues: CASSVGILGTGGYTF. CDR3 bases: TGTGCCAGCAGCGTAGGGATCTTAGGAACGGGGGGCTACACCTTC.